The rows below give T cell receptor beta chains drawn from one sample of a study of cytomegalovirus exposure and HLA in healthy donors. Clones were sequenced by immunoSEQ multiplex PCR, and TCRdb holds only the in-frame ones, with some missing. The table has about 40,000 clones, almost 70% seen once. The sequenced sample consisted of PBMCs. These receptors were collected from a man aged 40-49 years in good health and CMV-seronegative. CDR3s include the opening cysteine and the closing phenylalanine or tryptophan. A D gene is named only where the DNA matches it firmly. Clone size appears in some rows only: once, few, many, or a class for an expanded clone.

J	V	D	size	DNA	CDR3
TRBJ2-2	TRBV6-5	-	once	TGTGCCAGCAGTTACCTAGTGCACACCAACACCGGGGAGCTGTTTTTT	CASSYLVHTNTGELFF
TRBJ2-7	TRBV6-1	TRBD1	few	TGTGCCAGCAGTTTCTGGACAGGGGGCACCTACGAGCAGTACTTC	CASSFWTGGTYEQYF
TRBJ1-6	TRBV28	-	once	TGTGCCCACAAGGAGGCGTCCTATAATTCACCCCTCCACTTT	CAHKEASYNSPLHF
TRBJ2-7	TRBV2	TRBD1	-	TGTGCCAGCAGGACCGGACAGGGACGGTGGTCCTACGAGCAGTACTTC	CASRTGQGRWSYEQYF
TRBJ2-1	TRBV5-1	TRBD2	-	TGCGCCAGCACCCCCGGGGGGACCTCAGATGGCAATGAGCAGTTCTTC	CASTPGGTSDGNEQFF
TRBJ1-2	TRBV5-1	-	-	TGCGCCAGCAGCGGTTCGGAGGGCTACACCTTC	CASSGSEGYTF
TRBJ2-7	TRBV2	-	-	TGTGCCAGCAGTCCAGGGTTCGAGCAGTACTTC	CASSPGFEQYF
TRBJ2-3	TRBV28	TRBD2	few	TGTGCCAGCAGTTTATGGGCACGTGGGACTAGCGGGGGAACTAGCACAGATACGCAGTATTTT	CASSLWARGTSGGTSTDTQYF
TRBJ2-7	TRBV5-1	TRBD2	-	TGCGCCAGCAGCACCGCAAGCGGGGGGATCTCCTACGAGCAGTACTTC	CASSTASGGISYEQYF
TRBJ2-7	TRBV27	-	-	TGTGCCAGCAGATTTGAGCTAGAGTCGTACGAGCAGTACTTC	CASRFELESYEQYF
TRBJ2-7	TRBV28	TRBD1	-	TGTGCCAGCAGTTTCACGGGACAGGGGCAATCCTACGAGCAGTACTTC	CASSFTGQGQSYEQYF
TRBJ2-3	TRBV4-1	-	-	TGCGCCAGCAGCCAAGACGGTTGGGGGCTGGGTACAGATACGCAGTATTTT	CASSQDGWGLGTDTQYF
TRBJ1-1	TRBV4-1	-	-	TGCGCCAGCAGCCCGGGACTTCTTTTCCCTGAAGCTTTCTTT	CASSPGLLFPEAFF
TRBJ2-7	TRBV5-4	TRBD2	-	TGTGCCAGCAGCTTGCCGAGCGGGGGCTCCTACGAGCAGTACTTC	CASSLPSGGSYEQYF
TRBJ1-2	TRBV5-1	TRBD1	-	TGCGCCAGCAGGAGAGATGGACAGGGTGAGGGCTACACCTTC	CASRRDGQGEGYTF
TRBJ2-7	TRBV10-3	-	-	TGTGCCATCAGCCAGGACAACTACGAGCAGTACTTC	CAISQDNYEQYF
TRBJ2-1	TRBV30	-	few	TGTGCCTGGAGTGTACAGGGCAGGGGAACAAATGAGCAGTTCTTC	CAWSVQGRGTNEQFF
TRBJ1-5	TRBV9	TRBD1	-	TGTGCCAGCAGCGTAGAGGGGGCGAGCAATCAGCCCCAGCATTTT	CASSVEGASNQPQHF
TRBJ1-4	TRBV7-8	TRBD1	-	TGTGCCAGCAGCTCCCGGGACAGGGGGATGACGGGTGAAAAACTGTTTTTT	CASSSRDRGMTGEKLFF
TRBJ1-2	TRBV5-4	-	-	TGTGCCAGCAGCTCGCCGGGACTGCAGGTTGGCTACACCTTC	CASSSPGLQVGYTF
TRBJ2-7	TRBV28	TRBD2	-	TGTGCCAGCAGTTTAGCGGGGGGTGCCGACGAGCAGTACTTC	CASSLAGGADEQYF
TRBJ2-7	TRBV11-2	TRBD1	-	TGTGCCAGCAGCTTAGCCCCCCGGACAGGGGTTCCCTACGAGCAGTACTTC	CASSLAPRTGVPYEQYF
TRBJ1-2	TRBV4-3	-	once	TGCGCCAGCAGCCAAGATTTCGCGGACATACTCTATGGCTACACCTTC	CASSQDFADILYGYTF
TRBJ1-3	TRBV30	-	-	TGTGCACGAACTCAGGGGCGAGGAAACACCATATATTTT	CARTQGRGNTIYF
TRBJ1-1	TRBV7-9	-	-	TGTGCCAGCAGCTTAGACAGCATGAACACTGAAGCTTTCTTT	CASSLDSMNTEAFF
TRBJ1-6	TRBV7-2	-	few	TGTGCCAGCAGCTTACGGGGGGGGTATTCACCCCTCCACTTT	CASSLRGGYSPLHF
TRBJ2-6	TRBV6-4	-	-	TGTGCCAGCAGTGAGAGGCACTCTGGGGCCAACGTCCTGACTTTC	CASSERHSGANVLTF
TRBJ2-7	TRBV19	TRBD2	-	TGTGCCAGTAGTATGCGGGGGGGCTCCGAGCAGTACTTC	CASSMRGGSEQYF
TRBJ2-7	TRBV11-2	-	-	TGTGCCAGCAGCCCGCAGGGCCCGGCCTACGAGCAGTACTTC	CASSPQGPAYEQYF
TRBJ2-3	TRBV7-2	-	once	TGTGCCAGCAGCTTACTGCGGGGCACAGATACGCAGTATTTT	CASSLLRGTDTQYF
TRBJ2-1	TRBV30	-	once	TGTGCCTGGAGTAAGACGCAGAGGGATGAGCAGTTCTTC	CAWSKTQRDEQFF
TRBJ1-4	TRBV6-6	-	-	TGTGCCAGCAGCCGCGGGACGCCCGAAAAACTGTTTTTT	CASSRGTPEKLFF
TRBJ1-1	TRBV19	TRBD1	-	TGTGCCAGTAGTGTCCGACAGGGAGGACCTGAAGCTTTCTTT	CASSVRQGGPEAFF
TRBJ2-1	TRBV21-1	-	-	TGTGCCAGCAGCAAAGGCTCAGGGGAGAACAATGAGCAGTTCTTC	CASSKGSGENNEQFF
TRBJ1-6	TRBV15	TRBD1	-	TGTGCCACCAGCAGAGAACCTACCGGGACAGGGGTAGTCCCCCTCCACTTT	CATSREPTGTGVVPLHF
TRBJ1-2	TRBV15	-	-	TGTGCCACCAGCGAAGGCTTAGGGACAAACTATGGCTACACCTTC	CATSEGLGTNYGYTF
TRBJ1-6	TRBV19	-	-	TGTGCCAGTTCGAGCAGGGATAATTCACCCCTCCACTTT	CASSSRDNSPLHF
TRBJ2-3	TRBV30	TRBD2	once	TGTGCCTGGTCCAGCGGGGGCACAGATACGCAGTATTTT	CAWSSGGTDTQYF
TRBJ2-7	TRBV25-1	TRBD1	-	TGTGCCAGCAGTGGACAGGGATACGAGCAGTACTTC	CASSGQGYEQYF
TRBJ1-1	TRBV10-3	-	-	TGTGCCATCAGTGAGGCGAAGTCAGAAGCTTTCTTT	CAISEAKSEAFF
TRBJ1-1	TRBV20-1	-	-	TGCAGTGCCTCCTGGGAGGTTCAAGCTTTCTTT	CSASWEVQAFF
TRBJ2-2	TRBV4-3	-	-	TGCGCCAGCAGCCAAGATTCAGGGCGAGAGACCGGGGAGCTGTTTTTT	CASSQDSGRETGELFF
TRBJ1-5	TRBV2	TRBD1	-	TGTGCCAGCAGTGTGAGACAGGGGGCATATCAGCCCCAGCATTTT	CASSVRQGAYQPQHF
TRBJ1-6	TRBV7-9	-	-	TGTGCCAGCAGCGCCGGGTTGAATTCACCCCTCCACTTT	CASSAGLNSPLHF